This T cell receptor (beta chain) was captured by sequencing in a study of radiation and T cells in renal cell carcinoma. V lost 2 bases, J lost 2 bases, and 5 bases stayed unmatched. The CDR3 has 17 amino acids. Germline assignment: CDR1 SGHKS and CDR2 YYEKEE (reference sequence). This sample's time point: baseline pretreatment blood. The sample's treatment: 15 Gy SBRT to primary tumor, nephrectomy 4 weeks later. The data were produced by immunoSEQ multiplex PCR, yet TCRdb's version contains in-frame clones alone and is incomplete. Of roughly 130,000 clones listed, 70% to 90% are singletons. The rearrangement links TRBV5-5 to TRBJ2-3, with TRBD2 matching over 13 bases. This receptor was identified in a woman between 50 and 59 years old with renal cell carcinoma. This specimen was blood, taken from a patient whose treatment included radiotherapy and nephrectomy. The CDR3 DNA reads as TGTGCCAGCAGCTTTAGACTAGCGGGGGGACACACAGATACGCAGTATTTT. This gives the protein CASSFRLAGGHTDTQYF. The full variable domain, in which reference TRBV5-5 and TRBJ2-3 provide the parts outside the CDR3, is DAGVTQSPTHLIKTRGQQVTLRCSPISGHKSVSWYQQVLGQGPQFIFQYYEKEERGRGNFPDRFSARQFPNYSSELNVNALLLGDSALYLCASSFRLAGGHTDTQYFGPGTRLTVL.